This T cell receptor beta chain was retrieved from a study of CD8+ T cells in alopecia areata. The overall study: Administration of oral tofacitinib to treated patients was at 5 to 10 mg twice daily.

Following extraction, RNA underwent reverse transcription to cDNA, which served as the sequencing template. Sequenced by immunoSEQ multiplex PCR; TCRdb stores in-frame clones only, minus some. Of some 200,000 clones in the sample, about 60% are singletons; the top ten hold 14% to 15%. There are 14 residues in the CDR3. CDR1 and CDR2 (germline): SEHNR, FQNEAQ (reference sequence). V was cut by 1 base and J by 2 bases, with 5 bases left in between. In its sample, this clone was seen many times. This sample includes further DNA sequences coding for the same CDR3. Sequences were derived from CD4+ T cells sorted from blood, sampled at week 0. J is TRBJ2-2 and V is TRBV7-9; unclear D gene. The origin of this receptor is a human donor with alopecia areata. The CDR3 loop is CASSLGANTGELFF. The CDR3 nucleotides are TGTGCCAGCAGCTTAGGGGCTAACACCGGGGAGCTGTTTTTT. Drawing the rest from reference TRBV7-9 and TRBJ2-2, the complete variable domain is DTGVSQNPRHKITKRGQNVTFRCDPISEHNRLYWYRQTLGQGPEFLTYFQNEAQLEKSRLLSDRFSAERPKGSFSTLEIQRTEQGDSAMYLCASSLGANTGELFFGEGSRLTVL.